The 28 T cell receptor beta chains given below trace back to one sample, sequenced in a study of CD8 T cells in Susac syndrome. The RNA input was 0.5 to 1 ug, and it was reverse transcribed with random hexamers. TCRdb redid the calling of the immunoSEQ multiplex PCR reads with MiXCR, one entry per CDR3 protein. The profile covers approximately 160,000 distinct CDR3 sequences, with about 92% appearing a single time and 0.08% taken by the ten largest. Sample: CD4+ T cells from PBMCs. These receptors all stem from a human donor in good health.

This clonotype was seen once. This chain joins TRBV21-1 and TRBJ1-1; the table's D call TRBD1 went unverified against the DNA. TRBV21-1 is a pseudogene. This CDR3 is 13 amino acids long. The CDR3: CASSSETGMEAFF. DNA of the CDR3: TGTGCCAGCAGCAGCGAGACCGGGATGGAAGCTTTCTTT.

This clonotype was observed once. V and J are TRBV6-1 and TRBJ1-3; possible D gene TRBD1, 5 bases. The CDR3 spans 13 residues. Germline V CDR1 and CDR2: MNHNS, SASEGT. Trimming removed 6 bases from V and 3 bases from J, with 9 bases in between. CDR3 amino acids: CASRDNYGNTIYF. CDR3 coding DNA: TGTGCCAGCAGGGACAACTATGGAAACACCATATATTTT.

CDR3 sequence: CASSLQTPGLGELFF. The DNA for the CDR3 is TGTGCCAGCAGCTTGCAAACGCCGGGGCTCGGGGAGCTGTTTTTT. The V gene is TRBV7-2, the J gene TRBJ2-2, with D possibly being TRBD1 or TRBD2 (5 bases each). Germline V lookup: CDR1 SGHTA, CDR2 FQGNSA. CDR3 length: 15 amino acids. Trimming took 3 bases from V and 7 from J, leaving 15 bases between them.

The CDR3 loop is CASTVAGDGTDTQYF. The CDR3 nucleotides read TGTGCCAGCACGGTAGCGGGGGATGGAACAGATACGCAGTATTTT. V is TRBV6-2 or TRBV6-3 and J is TRBJ2-3; TRBD2 agrees at 9 bases. Per germline, CDR1 MNHEY and CDR2 SVGEGT. The CDR3 has 15 residues. J was trimmed by 3 bases and V by 7 bases; bases with no gene match: 8.

CDR3 DNA: TGTGCCAGCAGCCGTTGGGGGGGAACTGAAGCTTTCTTT. This encodes CASSRWGGTEAFF. The chain uses TRBV7-2 and TRBJ1-1, with D maybe TRBD1 (5 bases). The ends were cut back, 5 bases at V and 5 bases at J, with 12 bases in the middle. The CDR3 runs 13 residues. CDR1 and CDR2 (germline): SGHTA, FQGNSA.

The chain recombines TRBV29-1 with TRBJ2-1; 9 bases agree with TRBD2. Germline V CDR1 and CDR2: SQVTM, ANQGSEA. Unmatched junction bases numbered 6, after V lost 3 bases and J lost 9 bases. The CDR3 has 13 residues. The chain's CDR3 is CSVDVAGGLEQFF. CDR3 in DNA: TGCAGCGTTGACGTTGCGGGGGGGCTTGAGCAGTTCTTC.

This sequence joins TRBV6-5 and TRBJ2-5; D not resolved. CDR3 length equals 14 residues. CDR1 MNHEY and CDR2 SVGAGI come from the germline V gene. V lost 0 bases, J lost 2 bases, and 7 bases lay in between. CDR3 sequence (DNA): TGTGCCAGCAGTTACTCGATGGTTCAAGAGACCCAGTACTTC. Amino acid sequence: CASSYSMVQETQYF.

V usage is TRBV7-2 and J usage is TRBJ2-1, with D hard to call. Per the germline V gene, CDR1 is SGHTA and CDR2 is FQGNSA. Trimming pared 4 bases from V and 5 bases from J, leaving 12 bases between. The CDR3 consists of 14 residues. The DNA for the CDR3 is TGTGCCAGCAGCTCTACCATTGGAAACAATGAGCAGTTCTTC. Protein product: CASSSTIGNNEQFF.

This chain links TRBV10-3 with TRBJ2-3, with D unclear. V lost 5 bases and J 0 bases, leaving 6 bases between the germline ends. The CDR3 length is 13 residues. Looked up from germline, CDR1 is ENHRY and CDR2 is SYGVKD. The CDR3 DNA is TGTGCCATCAGTCCACTGAGCACAGATACGCAGTATTTT. Translation: CAISPLSTDTQYF.

V and J are TRBV19 and TRBJ2-5; 11 bases agree with TRBD2. Germline V gene data show CDR1 as LNHDA and CDR2 as SQIVND (reference sequence). The CDR3 totals 16 residues. V lost 0 bases, J lost 5 bases, and 5 bases stayed unmatched. Here the CDR3 DNA reads TGTGCCAGTAGTATAGACCTAGCGGGGGGCCGGGAGACCCAGTACTTC. Its translation: CASSIDLAGGRETQYF.

The CDR3 is CASSLVAGQNIQYF. The CDR3 bases are TGCGCCAGCAGCTTGGTCGCAGGACAAAACATTCAGTACTTC. The chain combines TRBV5-1 with TRBJ2-4; D remains unclear. The germline V gene encodes CDR1 SGHRS and CDR2 YFSETQ. The length of the CDR3 is 14 residues. V was trimmed by 0 bases and J by 5 bases, leaving 9 bases between them.

The chain has TRBV2 and TRBJ1-2, with D unresolved. Germline V lookup: CDR1 SNHLY, CDR2 FYNNEI. This CDR3 is 11 amino acids long. Between the trimmed V and J ends, which lost 7 bases and 2 bases, there was a span of 5 bases. The CDR3 loop reads CASKGNYGYTF. The DNA of the CDR3 is TGTGCCAGCAAAGGGAACTATGGCTACACCTTC.

CDR3 amino acids: CASRRGGLSSYEQYF. The CDR3 DNA is TGTGCCAGCAGAAGAGGGGGTCTAAGCTCCTACGAGCAGTACTTC. V usage is TRBV27 and J usage is TRBJ2-7; D is possibly TRBD1 (6 bases). Deletions cut 6 bases from V and 0 bases from J, with 15 bases between. Germline assignment: CDR1 MNHEY and CDR2 SMNVEV (reference sequence). This CDR3 region has 15 residues.

The V gene is TRBV28, the J gene TRBJ2-3; 7 bases agree with TRBD2. The CDR3 extends over 13 amino acids. J was trimmed by 5 bases and V by 6 bases; bases with no gene match: 5. Germline lookup yields CDR1 MDHEN and CDR2 SYDVKM. The CDR3 sequence: CASSRSGGDTQYF. The CDR3 coding sequence is TGTGCCAGCAGCCGCTCGGGGGGAGATACGCAGTATTTT.

The chain combines TRBV18 with TRBJ1-2; possibly TRBD1 for D (5 bases). The CDR3 is made up of 12 amino acids. Germline assignment: CDR1 KGHSH and CDR2 LQKENI. With 5 bases removed from V and 9 bases from J, the gap between germline ends came to 13 bases. This CDR3 reads CASSSGTSSYTF. The CDR3 DNA sequence: TGTGCCAGCTCATCTGGGACTTCGAGCTACACCTTC. The entire variable domain, with the rest obtained from reference TRBV18 and TRBJ1-2, is as follows: NAGVMQNPRHLVRRRGQEARLRCSPMKGHSHVYWYRQLPEEGLKFMVYLQKENIIDESGMPKERFSAEFPKEGPSILRIQQVVRGDSAAYFCASSSGTSSYTFGSGTRLTVV.

The chain has TRBV9 and TRBJ2-1, with a possible D match to TRBD2 (6 bases). CDR3 length: 16 amino acids. Germline loops: CDR1 SGDLS, CDR2 YYNGEE. Between the trimmed V and J ends, which lost 8 bases and 2 bases, there was a span of 20 bases. The CDR3 here is CARSFRFAGPYNEQFF. The CDR3 nucleotides are TGTGCCAGATCTTTTAGATTCGCGGGGCCCTACAATGAGCAGTTCTTC. Drawing the rest from reference TRBV9 and TRBJ2-1, the complete variable domain is DSGVTQTPKHLITATGQRVTLRCSPRSGDLSVYWYQQSLDQGLQFLIQYYNGEERAKGNILERFSAQQFPDLHSELNLSSLELGDSALYFCARSFRFAGPYNEQFFGPGTRLTVL.

The chain has TRBV30 and TRBJ1-5; 8 nucleotides align to TRBD1. Losses at the gene ends were 4 bases for V and 3 bases for J; bases not matched to a gene: 5. CDR1 is GTSNPN and CDR2 is SVGIG in the germline V gene (reference sequence). This CDR3 is 14 amino acids long. The CDR3 sequence: CAWTKDRANQPQHF. Written as DNA, the CDR3 is TGTGCCTGGACTAAGGACAGGGCCAATCAGCCCCAGCATTTT.

V gene TRBV7-9 combines with J gene TRBJ2-3, with 7 positions matching TRBD1. The CDR3 runs to 16 residues. CDR1 is SEHNR, CDR2 FQNEAQ, per germline (reference sequence). Trimming took 4 bases from V and 4 from J; bases not matched to a gene: 11. The CDR3 nucleotides read TGTGCCAGCAGCTCCCCCGGGACAGTGATGTCAGATACGCAGTATTTT. Amino acid sequence: CASSSPGTVMSDTQYF.

The chain has TRBV7-2 and TRBJ1-4; the D gene is possibly TRBD1 (6 bases). Between the trimmed V and J ends, which lost 5 bases and 8 bases, there was a span of 15 bases. This CDR3 is built from 14 residues. Germline V gives CDR1 SGHTA, CDR2 FQGNSA. CDR3 DNA sequence: TGTGCCAGCAGCCGGACAGCCCAACTAGAAAAACTGTTTTTT. Its protein is CASSRTAQLEKLFF. Variable domain in full (rest from reference TRBV7-2 and TRBJ1-4): GAGVSQSPSNKVTEKGKDVELRCDPISGHTALYWYRQSLGQGLEFLIYFQGNSAPDKSGLPSDRFSAERTGGSVSTLTIQRTQQEDSAVYLCASSRTAQLEKLFFGSGTQLSVL.

Here the CDR3 reads CASNQNGGRGYYNEQFF. The CDR3 DNA reads TGTGCCAGCAACCAAAACGGCGGGAGGGGATACTACAATGAGCAGTTCTTC. This chain links TRBV7-9 with TRBJ2-1, with 9 bases fitting TRBD2. Germline V lookup: CDR1 SEHNR, CDR2 FQNEAQ (reference sequence). With 7 bases clipped from V and 3 bases from J, the junction kept 13 bases outside the gene matches. The CDR3 sequence is 17 residues long.

The chain employs TRBV28 and TRBJ2-1; 7 bases are shared with TRBD2. Per germline, CDR1 MDHEN and CDR2 SYDVKM. The CDR3 is 13 residues long. V was pared by 9 bases and J by 2 bases, with 4 bases of the junction left unmatched. CDR3 loop: CASGRVPYNEQFF. In DNA, the CDR3 is TGTGCCAGTGGGAGGGTTCCCTACAATGAGCAGTTCTTC.

This rearrangement joins TRBV20-1 to TRBJ1-4; tentative D call: TRBD1 (6 bases). There are 12 residues in the CDR3. Germline V gives CDR1 DFQATT, CDR2 SNEGSKA (reference sequence). Trimming cost V 8 bases and J 4 bases, with 11 bases left between them. The CDR3 loop is CSIRTVNEKLFF. DNA for the CDR3: TGCAGTATAAGGACAGTTAATGAAAAACTGTTTTTT.

The chain is built from TRBV12-3 or TRBV12-4 and TRBJ1-5, with D possibly matching TRBD1 (5 bases). This CDR3 comprises 15 residues. Trimming stripped 1 base from V and 6 bases from J, with 13 bases between. The CDR3 loop is CASSLGGTRAQPQHF. The CDR3 DNA is TGTGCCAGCAGTTTAGGGGGCACGAGGGCTCAGCCCCAGCATTTT.

This chain uses TRBV12-3 or TRBV12-4 with TRBJ2-3; D is undetermined. Between the trimmed V and J ends, which lost 2 bases and 4 bases, there was a span of 16 bases. This CDR3 is built from 16 residues. The CDR3 bases are TGTGCCAGCAGTTTATTGCCACGCCGACCGTCAGATACGCAGTATTTT. Amino acids: CASSLLPRRPSDTQYF.

CDR3 sequence: CAIRGDIPNTEAFF. CDR3 nucleotides: TGTGCCATCAGAGGGGACATACCGAACACTGAAGCTTTCTTT. This chain uses TRBV10-3 with TRBJ1-1; D is possibly TRBD1 (6 bases). The CDR3 covers 14 residues. V gave up 6 bases and J gave up 1 base, with 12 bases separating them. Looked up from germline, CDR1 is ENHRY and CDR2 is SYGVKD.

The V and J genes are TRBV7-9 and TRBJ2-5, with 9 bases identical to TRBD2. In germline, CDR1 is SEHNR, CDR2 FQNEAQ (reference sequence). The CDR3 has 14 residues. Trimming took 5 bases from V and 5 from J; bases not matched to a gene: 6. CDR3 in amino acids: CASSARTSAETQYF. Here the CDR3 DNA reads TGTGCCAGCAGCGCCCGGACTAGCGCGGAGACCCAGTACTTC.

This chain links TRBV5-1 with TRBJ2-7; 13 bases are a match to TRBD2. The CDR3 extends over 16 amino acids. Per germline, CDR1 SGHRS and CDR2 YFSETQ. V lost 2 bases, J lost 2 bases, and 4 bases stayed unmatched. The CDR3 loop reads CASSLALAGGAYEQYF. The CDR3 DNA is TGCGCCAGCAGCTTAGCACTAGCGGGGGGGGCCTACGAGCAGTACTTC.

This clonotype was counted once. The J gene is TRBJ1-5, the V gene TRBV18; the D gene is possibly TRBD1 (5 bases). The CDR3 has 14 amino acids. CDR1 is KGHSH, CDR2 LQKENI, per germline. The ends were cut back, 1 base at V and 5 bases at J, with 9 bases in the middle. CDR3 sequence: CASSPQGKDQPQHF. Written as DNA, the CDR3 is TGTGCCAGCTCACCACAGGGGAAGGATCAGCCCCAGCATTTT. The complete variable domain, with remaining parts taken from reference TRBV18 and TRBJ1-5, reads NAGVMQNPRHLVRRRGQEARLRCSPMKGHSHVYWYRQLPEEGLKFMVYLQKENIIDESGMPKERFSAEFPKEGPSILRIQQVVRGDSAAYFCASSPQGKDQPQHFGDGTRLSIL.